This TCR beta chain stems from a study of cytotoxic CD8 clonotypes in ibrutinib-treated CLL. At the level of the study: It was after a median 12 months of treatment, range 6 to 36, that response samples were taken.

Germline CDR1 reads ENHRY; CDR2 reads SYGVKD. Losses at the gene ends were 10 bases for V and 6 bases for J; bases not matched to a gene: 9. The CDR3 extends over 12 amino acids. Depth targeted 1 in 200,000 to 1 in 1 million T cells, averaging 10x coverage per clonotype. Profiled with immunoSEQ multiplex PCR; TCRdb holds only in-frame clones, not every one. Of about 330,000 clones in the sample, under 70% were seen once. This clone has just one count. What it binds is unknown. Findings and caveats of the study: Clonality went up at ibrutinib response and then declined back toward baseline at progression. Under therapy, public clonotypes either contracted or stayed stable, and they were uncommon.

The chain has TRBV10-3 and TRBJ2-7; 7 positions agree with TRBD1. The sequence derives from a human donor with chronic lymphocytic leukemia. This specimen consisted of PBMCs, obtained after 36 months of ibrutinib treatment. CDR3 protein: CATSGTVVEQYF. The DNA of the CDR3 is TGTGCCACTTCCGGGACAGTTGTCGAGCAGTACTTC.